Following are 16 T cell receptor beta chains from one sample sequenced in a study of control samples from healthy donors and cancer patients. Clones were sequenced by immunoSEQ multiplex PCR, and TCRdb holds only the in-frame ones, with some missing. The table includes just over 150,000 clones, just under 95% detected once. Sequenced input: blood. These receptors originate from a woman aged 35 to 49 in good health.

The CDR3 is CASSATRRRVNEKLFF. CDR3 DNA sequence: TGTGCCAGCAGTGCTACCCGACGGAGGGTTAATGAAAAACTGTTTTTT. The chain has TRBV27 and TRBJ1-4, with D unclear. The CDR3 contains 16 residues. Germline V gene data show CDR1 as MNHEY and CDR2 as SMNVEV (reference sequence). Trimming took 5 bases from V and 4 from J, leaving 17 bases between them.

This rearrangement joins TRBV4-1 to TRBJ2-7, with TRBD1 matching 11 bases. The CDR3 length is 15 residues. The trim removed 4 bases at V and 3 bases at J, leaving 5 bases unmatched. CDR1 is MGHRA, CDR2 YSYEKL, per germline. The CDR3 is CASSPRTGGYYEQYF. The CDR3 coding sequence is TGCGCCAGCAGCCCACGGACAGGGGGCTACTACGAGCAGTACTTC.

The chain is built from TRBV15 and TRBJ1-1; 8 bases are shared with TRBD1. Trimming at V came to 5 bases and at J to 4 bases, leaving 9 bases not matched to a gene. Germline CDR1 is LNHNV and CDR2 is YYDKDF (reference sequence). The CDR3 runs 15 residues. CDR3 in amino acids: CATSSFQGATTEAFF. The CDR3 DNA reads TGTGCCACCAGCTCATTCCAGGGGGCGACCACTGAAGCTTTCTTT.

The count of this clone is one. The chain couples TRBV18 to TRBJ2-5; D call uncertain. The germline CDR1 and CDR2 sequences are KGHSH and LQKENI. V gave up 2 bases and J gave up 2 bases, with 12 bases separating them. This CDR3 contains 15 residues. The CDR3 spells CASSPILSVQETQYF. In DNA, the CDR3 is TGTGCCAGCTCACCAATCCTTTCCGTGCAAGAGACCCAGTACTTC.

This chain uses TRBV3-1 (or the pseudogene TRBV3-2) with TRBJ1-4; the match to TRBD1 covers 8 bases. Germline CDR1 and CDR2: LGHDT and YNNKEL (reference sequence). The CDR3 extends over 15 amino acids. Germline trimming cut 3 bases from V and 4 bases from J; bases unmatched to any gene: 4. For the CDR3, the DNA is TGTGCCAGCAGCCAGTCAGGGGGCCGTAATGAAAAACTGTTTTTT. Translating gives CASSQSGGRNEKLFF.

The J gene is TRBJ1-1, the V gene TRBV7-2; 7 bases align to TRBD1. V was pared by 5 bases and J by 5 bases, with 8 bases of the junction left unmatched. CDR3 length: 14 amino acids. Germline V CDR1 and CDR2: SGHTA, FQGNSA. CDR3 sequence reads: CASSPRQGGTEAFF. As DNA, the CDR3 is TGTGCCAGCAGCCCCCGCCAGGGGGGGACTGAAGCTTTCTTT.

This clone was observed once. The V call is TRBV7-6, the J call TRBJ2-1; 9 bases match TRBD2. V lost 2 bases to trimming and J lost 8 bases; unmatched junction nucleotides: 13. CDR1 and CDR2 (germline): SGHVS, FNYEAQ. This CDR3 is built from 17 residues. The CDR3 region has the DNA TGTGCCAGCAGCTTAAGCAAGGCTTTTAGCGGGAGCTATGAGCAGTTCTTC. Residues: CASSLSKAFSGSYEQFF.

As to this clone: Within the sample, other DNA sequences also encode this same CDR3. The V call is TRBV9, the J call TRBJ1-1; D is undetermined. The V end lost 3 bases, the J end lost 0 bases, and 6 bases lay between the germline ends. This CDR3 is 13 amino acids long. Germline CDR1 and CDR2: SGDLS and YYNGEE. Written as DNA, the CDR3 is TGTGCCAGCAGCGCTCAGGTGAACACTGAAGCTTTCTTT. Its translation is CASSAQVNTEAFF.

J is TRBJ2-5 and V is TRBV7-9; D is undetermined. V was shortened by 2 bases and J by 5 bases, with 9 bases between the two germline ends. The V gene's germline CDR1 is SEHNR and CDR2 FQNEAQ (reference sequence). There are 13 residues in the CDR3. The chain's CDR3 is CASSLTFRETQYF. In DNA, the CDR3 is TGTGCCAGCAGCTTAACCTTTCGCGAGACCCAGTACTTC.

The V gene is TRBV6-4, the J gene TRBJ1-6; 7 bases align to TRBD1. Germline CDR1 and CDR2: MRHNA and SNTAGT. Trimming cost V 6 bases and J 11 bases; bases outside gene matches: 10. The length of the CDR3 is 14 residues. Here the CDR3 DNA reads TGTGCCAGCAGGGGGACAGCCACCGGGGCACCCCTCCACTTT. This encodes CASRGTATGAPLHF.

This clone was picked up one time. The sample has other DNA sequences that encode this CDR3 too. The chain combines TRBV5-1 with TRBJ2-7; D is perhaps TRBD1 (6 bases). The CDR3 loop spans 14 amino acids. V shed 3 bases and J shed 3 bases, with 13 bases lying between them. Germline CDR1 SGHRS, CDR2 YFSETQ. In DNA form, the CDR3 reads TGCGCCAGCAGCTCGACAGGAGGAAACTACGAGCAGTACTTC. This encodes CASSSTGGNYEQYF.

This chain joins TRBV5-4 and TRBJ1-1; D perhaps matches TRBD1 (5 bases). Per the germline V gene, CDR1 is SGHNT and CDR2 is YYREEE (reference sequence). V dropped 4 bases and J dropped 1 base, with 14 bases sitting between them. CDR3 size: 15 residues. CDR3 sequence (DNA): TGTGCCAGCAGCGTGGACGGGACGGAGAACACTGAAGCTTTCTTT. Its protein product is CASSVDGTENTEAFF.

This chain joins TRBV5-5 and TRBJ1-2; no clear D gene. The ends were cut back, 4 bases at V and 1 base at J, with 8 bases in the middle. This CDR3 is built from 13 residues. CDR1 is SGHKS, CDR2 YYEKEE, per germline (reference sequence). Written as DNA, the CDR3 is TGTGCCAGCAGCCCGGTATTTAACTATGGCTACACCTTC. Protein product: CASSPVFNYGYTF.

This chain links TRBV5-5 with TRBJ1-4; D not certain. The CDR3 loop spans 14 amino acids. Germline values: CDR1 SGHKS, CDR2 YYEKEE (reference sequence). Between the trimmed V and J ends, which lost 2 bases and 2 bases, there was a span of 7 bases. CDR3 loop: CASSFGITNEKLFF. Written as DNA, the CDR3 is TGTGCCAGCAGCTTTGGGATTACTAATGAAAAACTGTTTTTT.

This clone was detected a few times. The chain uses TRBV30 and TRBJ1-1; D is unresolved. Trimming stripped 0 bases from V and 7 bases from J, with 12 bases between. Germline V gives CDR1 GTSNPN, CDR2 SVGIG (reference sequence). The CDR3 runs 13 residues. CDR3 bases: TGTGCCTGGAGTGTGGGGAATTATTTTGAAGCTTTCTTT. This encodes CAWSVGNYFEAFF.

CDR3: CASSFDTRNQPQHF. In DNA form, the CDR3 reads TGTGCCAGCAGTTTCGACACTCGCAATCAGCCCCAGCATTTT. The rearrangement uses TRBV6-5 and TRBJ1-5; D is unresolved. The CDR3 runs 14 residues. The germline V and J ends were trimmed by 4 bases and 2 bases, with 9 bases remaining between them. The germline CDR1 and CDR2 sequences are MNHEY and SVGAGI.